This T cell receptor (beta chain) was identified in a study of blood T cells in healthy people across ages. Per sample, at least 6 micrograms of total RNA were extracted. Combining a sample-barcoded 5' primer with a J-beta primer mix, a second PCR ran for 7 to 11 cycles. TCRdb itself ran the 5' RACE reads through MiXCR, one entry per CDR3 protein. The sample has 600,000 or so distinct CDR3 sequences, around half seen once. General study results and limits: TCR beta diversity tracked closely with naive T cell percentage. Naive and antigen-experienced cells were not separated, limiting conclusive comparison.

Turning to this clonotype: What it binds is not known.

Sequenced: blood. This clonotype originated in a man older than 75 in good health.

Here the CDR3 DNA reads TGCAGTGCTAGACCGGGACTAGCGACCGGGGAGCTGTTTTTT. It is translated as CSARPGLATGELFF. V gene TRBV20-1 combines with J gene TRBJ2-2, with 10 bases fitting TRBD2. V lost 2 bases to trimming and J lost 5 bases; unmatched junction nucleotides: 2. In germline, CDR1 is DFQATT, CDR2 SNEGSKA (reference sequence). This CDR3 is 14 amino acids long.